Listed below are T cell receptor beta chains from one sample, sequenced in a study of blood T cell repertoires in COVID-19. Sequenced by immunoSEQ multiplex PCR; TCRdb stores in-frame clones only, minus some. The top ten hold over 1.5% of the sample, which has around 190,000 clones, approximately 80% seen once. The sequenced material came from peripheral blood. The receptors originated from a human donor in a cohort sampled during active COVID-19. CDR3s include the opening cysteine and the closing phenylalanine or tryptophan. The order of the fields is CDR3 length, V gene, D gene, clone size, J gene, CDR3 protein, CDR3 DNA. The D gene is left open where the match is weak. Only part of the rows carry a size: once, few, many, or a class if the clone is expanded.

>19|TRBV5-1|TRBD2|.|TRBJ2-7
CASSFSGTVGLAGGHEQYF
TGCGCCAGCAGCTTTTCTGGGACAGTCGGACTAGCGGGAGGCCACGAGCAGTACTTC
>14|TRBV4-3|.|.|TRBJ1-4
CASSPSRTAYTLFF
TGCGCCAGCAGCCCCTCGCGGACAGCGTATACACTGTTTTTT
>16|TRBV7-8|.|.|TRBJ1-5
CASSPAGGVTNQPQHF
TGTGCCAGCAGCCCCGCGGGGGGGGTAACTAATCAGCCCCAGCATTTT
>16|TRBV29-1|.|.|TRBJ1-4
CSVVLQAPLTNEKLFF
TGCAGCGTTGTCCTTCAAGCCCCTTTAACTAATGAAAAACTGTTTTTT
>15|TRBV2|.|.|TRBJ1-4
CASSEGGGANEKLFF
TGTGCCAGCAGTGAAGGAGGCGGGGCGAATGAAAAACTGTTTTTT
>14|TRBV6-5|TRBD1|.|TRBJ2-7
CASSRKGQGYEQYF
TGTGCCAGCAGTCGCAAGGGACAGGGGTACGAGCAGTACTTC
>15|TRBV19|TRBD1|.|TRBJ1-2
CASRQGTRANYGYTF
TGTGCCAGCCGACAGGGAACAAGAGCTAACTATGGCTACACCTTC
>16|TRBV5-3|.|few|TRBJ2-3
CARSSWGRGSTDTQYF
TGTGCCAGAAGCTCGTGGGGACGGGGGAGCACAGATACGCAGTATTTT
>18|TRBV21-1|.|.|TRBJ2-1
CASSKALWGTGVYNEQFF
TGTGCCAGCAGCAAAGCGCTCTGGGGGACAGGGGTTTACAATGAGCAGTTCTTC
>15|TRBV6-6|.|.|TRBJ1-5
CASRLTGADNQPQHF
TGTGCCAGCAGGTTGACAGGTGCCGACAATCAGCCCCAGCATTTT
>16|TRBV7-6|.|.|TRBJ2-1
CASSLGGGPAENEQFF
TGTGCCAGCAGCCTCGGAGGAGGGCCCGCTGAAAATGAGCAGTTCTTC
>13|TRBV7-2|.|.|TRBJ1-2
CASSPGEFRGYTF
TGTGCCAGCAGTCCGGGGGAGTTTCGTGGCTACACCTTC
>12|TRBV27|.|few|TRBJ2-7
CATLDFSYEQYF
TGTGCCACCTTAGACTTTTCCTACGAGCAGTACTTC
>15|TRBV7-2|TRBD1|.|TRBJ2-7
CASSSSGTGLWEQYF
TGTGCCAGCAGCTCCTCCGGGACAGGTTTATGGGAGCAGTACTTC
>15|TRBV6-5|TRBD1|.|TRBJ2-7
CASNPSGTGPYEQYF
TGTGCCAGCAACCCCTCCGGGACAGGGCCCTACGAGCAGTACTTC
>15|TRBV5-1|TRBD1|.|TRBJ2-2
CASRSDRANTGELFF
TGCGCCAGCAGATCCGACAGGGCGAACACCGGGGAGCTGTTTTTT
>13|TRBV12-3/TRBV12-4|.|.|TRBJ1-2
CASSLGGGYGYTF
TGTGCCAGCAGTTTAGGAGGGGGCTATGGCTACACCTTC
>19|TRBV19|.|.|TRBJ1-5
CASSTTGFPPELINQPQHF
TGTGCCAGTAGTACTACAGGATTCCCCCCTGAACTAATCAATCAGCCCCAGCATTTT
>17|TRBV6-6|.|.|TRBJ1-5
CASSRRDSDPDGQPQHF
TGTGCCAGCAGTCGCCGGGACTCCGACCCTGATGGTCAGCCCCAGCATTTT
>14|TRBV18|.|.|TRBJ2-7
CASSPLAGRSEQYF
TGTGCCAGCTCACCTCTCGCGGGGCGATCCGAGCAGTACTTC
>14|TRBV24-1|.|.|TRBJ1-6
CATSDPGNNSPLHF
TGTGCCACCAGTGACCCCGGGAATAATTCACCCCTCCACTTT
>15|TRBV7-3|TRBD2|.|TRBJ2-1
CASSTRGLVSNEQFF
TGTGCCAGCAGCACCCGCGGACTAGTGAGCAATGAGCAGTTCTTC
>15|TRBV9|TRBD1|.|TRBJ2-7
CASSAFWTGSYEQYF
TGTGCCAGCAGCGCTTTCTGGACAGGCTCCTACGAGCAGTACTTC
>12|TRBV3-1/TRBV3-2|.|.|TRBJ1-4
CASSQESEKLFF
TGTGCCAGCAGCCAAGAATCAGAAAAACTGTTTTTT
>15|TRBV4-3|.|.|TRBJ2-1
CASSPSRQLYNEQFF
TGCGCCAGCAGCCCGTCCCGACAGTTATACAATGAGCAGTTCTTC
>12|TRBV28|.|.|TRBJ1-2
CASSLRGYGYTF
TGTGCCAGCAGTTTGCGGGGGTATGGCTACACCTTC
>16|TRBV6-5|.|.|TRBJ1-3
CASSYSRVRSGNTIYF
TGTGCCAGCAGTTACTCCAGGGTTAGGTCAGGAAACACCATATATTTT
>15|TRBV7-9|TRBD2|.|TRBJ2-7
CASSLGLAGANEQYF
TGTGCCAGCAGCTTAGGACTAGCGGGAGCTAACGAGCAGTACTTC
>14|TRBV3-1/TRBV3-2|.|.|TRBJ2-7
CASSPRNRVHEQYF
TGTGCCAGCAGCCCAAGGAACAGGGTCCACGAGCAGTACTTC
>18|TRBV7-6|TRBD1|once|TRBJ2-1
CASSLASTGGRLYNEQFF
TGTGCCAGCAGCTTAGCCTCAACAGGGGGACGCCTATACAATGAGCAGTTCTTC
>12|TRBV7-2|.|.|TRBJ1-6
CASSLRTGRLHF
TGTGCCAGCAGCTTACGAACAGGGCGCCTCCACTTT
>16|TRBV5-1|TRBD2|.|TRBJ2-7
CASSRGGARPSYEQYF
TGCGCCAGCAGCCGGGGGGGTGCGCGCCCCTCCTACGAGCAGTACTTC
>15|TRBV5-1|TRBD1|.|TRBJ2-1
CASSLGAGGYNEQFF
TGCGCCAGCAGCTTAGGGGCAGGGGGCTACAATGAGCAGTTCTTC
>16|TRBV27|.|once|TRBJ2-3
CASSLSSNRRTDTQYF
TGTGCCAGCAGTTTGTCTTCGAACAGGCGAACAGATACGCAGTATTTT
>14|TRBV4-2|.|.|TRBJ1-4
CASSQGLTNEKLFF
TGTGCCAGCAGCCAGGGCCTAACTAATGAAAAACTGTTTTTT
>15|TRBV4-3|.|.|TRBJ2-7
CASSQEIGNAYEQYF
TGCGCCAGCAGCCAAGAAATCGGGAATGCTTACGAGCAGTACTTC
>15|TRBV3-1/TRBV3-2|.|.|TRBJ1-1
CASSQGGVRRTEAFF
TGTGCCAGCAGCCAAGGGGGGGTGAGACGCACTGAAGCTTTCTTT
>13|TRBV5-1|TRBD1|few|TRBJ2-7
CASSFGTDYEQYF
TGCGCCAGCAGCTTCGGGACAGACTACGAGCAGTACTTC
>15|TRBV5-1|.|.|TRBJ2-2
CASSEGASGTGELFF
TGCGCCAGCAGCGAGGGAGCCTCGGGCACCGGGGAGCTGTTTTTT
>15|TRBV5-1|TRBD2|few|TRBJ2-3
CASSLVLAGTDTQYF
TGCGCCAGCAGCTTGGTTCTAGCGGGGACAGATACGCAGTATTTT
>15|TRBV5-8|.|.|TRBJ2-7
CASSSLDSESYEQYF
TGTGCCAGCAGCTCCCTGGACAGCGAGTCCTACGAGCAGTACTTC
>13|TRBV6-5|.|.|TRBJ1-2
CASSPGTGYGYTF
TGTGCCAGCAGTCCCGGAACAGGCTATGGCTACACCTTC
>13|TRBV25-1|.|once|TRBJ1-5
CASSESTNQPQHF
TGTGCCAGCAGTGAATCAACAAATCAGCCCCAGCATTTT
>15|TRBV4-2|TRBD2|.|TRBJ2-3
CASSQELAGALTQYF
TGTGCCAGCAGCCAAGAACTAGCGGGGGCGCTTACGCAGTATTTT
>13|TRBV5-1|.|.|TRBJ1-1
CASSLGGSTEAFF
TGCGCCAGCAGCTTGGGCGGGAGCACTGAAGCTTTCTTT
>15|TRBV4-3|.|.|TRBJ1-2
CASSQDYRADYGYTF
TGCGCCAGCAGCCAAGATTACAGGGCCGACTATGGCTACACCTTC
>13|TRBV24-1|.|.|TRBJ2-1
CATSAGRHNEQFF
TGTGCCACCAGTGCTGGGCGACACAATGAGCAGTTCTTC
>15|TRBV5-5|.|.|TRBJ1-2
CASSHGDSWTYGYTF
TGTGCCAGCAGCCATGGGGACTCATGGACCTATGGCTACACCTTC